Sequencing of this T cell receptor beta chain was carried out in a study of PD-L1 blockade in urothelial cancer. Synthetic TCR analog templates were spiked into all PCRs individually. Produced via immunoSEQ multiplex PCR; TCRdb's table is partial and in-frame only. The table records about 52,000 clones, approximately 80% of them present only once. V lost 6 bases to trimming and J lost 7 bases; unmatched junction nucleotides: 6. CDR3 length: 15 amino acids. Germline lookup yields CDR1 KGHSH and CDR2 LQKENI. This rearrangement joins TRBV18 to TRBJ2-1; 13 bases are shared with TRBD2. Specimen: PBMCs, collected around atezolizumab (anti-PD-L1) treatment. The clonotype originates from a man in his 70s with urothelial cancer. The CDR3: CASSSTSGRKNEQFF. The CDR3 DNA sequence: TGTGCCAGCTCCTCGACTAGCGGGAGGAAGAATGAGCAGTTCTTC.